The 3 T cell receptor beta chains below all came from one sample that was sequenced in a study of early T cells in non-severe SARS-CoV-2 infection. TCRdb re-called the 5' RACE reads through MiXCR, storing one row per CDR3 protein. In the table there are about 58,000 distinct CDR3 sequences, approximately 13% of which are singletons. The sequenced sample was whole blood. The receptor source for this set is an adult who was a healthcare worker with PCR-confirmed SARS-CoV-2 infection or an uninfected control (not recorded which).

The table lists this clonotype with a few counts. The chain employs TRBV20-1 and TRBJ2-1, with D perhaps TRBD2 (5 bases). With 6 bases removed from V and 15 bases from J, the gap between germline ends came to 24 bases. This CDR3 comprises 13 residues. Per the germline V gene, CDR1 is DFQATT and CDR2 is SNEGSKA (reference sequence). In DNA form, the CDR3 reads TGCAGTGCCCATTCGTCGGTGAGCGGATCTCGGTTCTTC. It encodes CSAHSSVSGSRFF.

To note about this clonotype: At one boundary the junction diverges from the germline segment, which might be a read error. The DNA of the CDR3 is TGCGCCAGCACCTTGGTGGCGGGAGGGCCGAACAATGAGCAGTTCTTC. This encodes CASTLVAGGPNNEQFF. This sequence joins TRBV5-1 and TRBJ2-1; 9 bases are a match to TRBD2. Germline V gives CDR1 SGHRS, CDR2 YFSETQ. This CDR3 has 16 residues.

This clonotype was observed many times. The CDR3 region is CASNWASYGYTF. DNA for the CDR3: TGTGCCAGCAACTGGGCTTCCTATGGCTACACCTTC. This chain connects TRBV7-2 to TRBJ1-2; D not certain. The CDR3 is made up of 12 amino acids. V shed 7 bases and J shed 4 bases, with 10 bases lying between them. Germline CDR1 is SGHTA and CDR2 is FQGNSA.